This TCR beta chain was captured by sequencing in a study of PD-1 blockade in classical Hodgkin lymphoma. Here immunoSEQ multiplex PCR was the method, and the copy in TCRdb shows in-frame clones only, minus some. There are about 97,000 clones in the sample; 65% to 85% occur only once, and 9% to 15% lies in the top ten. Each of the patients experienced relapse following autologous stem cell transplantation, and their brentuximab vedotin exposure differed. Best overall response was complete response, partial response or progressive disease in these relapsed/refractory classical Hodgkin lymphoma patients. As to this clone: The target antigen is unknown.

Study conclusions and caveats: Underlying causes for the observed repertoire differences were not defined, possibly disease activity or prior therapy. Diminished baseline TCR diversity has been reported in newly diagnosed patients relative to healthy donors. For complete responders, baseline diversity was comparable to that of newly diagnosed patients.

Germline CDR1 reads SGHRS; CDR2 reads YFSETQ. Germline trimming cut 4 bases from V and 1 base from J; bases unmatched to any gene: 2. The CDR3 extends over 14 amino acids. This TCR was sampled from a human donor with classical Hodgkin lymphoma. V is TRBV5-1 and J is TRBJ2-1, with 7 bases aligning to TRBD2. This specimen consisted of peripheral blood mononuclear cells (PBMCs), obtained at baseline. The CDR3 here is CASSPGGSYNEQFF. CDR3 bases: TGCGCCAGCAGCCCGGGGGGTTCCTACAATGAGCAGTTCTTC.